The present TCR beta chain was sequenced within a study of patients and donors after allogeneic stem cell transplantation. In TCRdb, the RT-PCR reads were re-called with MiXCR into one record per CDR3 protein. The sample has about a million distinct CDR3 sequences, around 17% seen once. CDR1 is MNHNS and CDR2 is SASEGT in the germline V gene. With 4 bases clipped from V and 14 bases from J, the junction kept 12 bases outside the gene matches. This CDR3 has 16 residues. This clonotype was sampled from a human donor who was either an allogeneic HSCT recipient or a stem cell or donor lymphocyte infusion donor (not recorded which). It is not recorded whose cells these are; they may come from a transplant donor. Source material: blood, either unsorted or a sorted T cell fraction (not recorded which). The rearrangement links TRBV6-1 to TRBJ2-3, with 16 bases identical to TRBD2. Here the CDR3 reads CASSVGGLAGGRRRYF. CDR3 coding DNA: TGTGCCAGCAGTGTGGGGGGACTAGCGGGAGGGCGGAGACGGTATTTT.